This is a list of T cell receptor beta chains from one sample in a study of CD8 T cells in ankylosing spondylitis. Each CDR3 protein is one row after TCRdb ran MiXCR on the 5' RACE reads. The table lists around 150,000 distinct CDR3 sequences, about 6.7% of them singletons. The sample consisted of blood, either unsorted or a sorted T cell fraction (not recorded which). These receptor sequences come from a female donor with ankylosing spondylitis or in good health (not recorded which). Both conserved end residues are part of each CDR3. D genes are given only for firm matches. Clone size appears in some rows only: once, few, many, or a class for an expanded clone.

cdr3_nt cdr3_aa v_call d_call clone_size j_call
TGTGCCAGCAGCCCGCATCGGGGGTCGGAGTATGGCACTGAAGCTTTCTTT CASSPHRGSEYGTEAFF TRBV7-9 - - TRBJ1-1
TGCAGCGTTGACGGACGGGGCTTGATGAACACTGAAGCTTTCTTT CSVDGRGLMNTEAFF TRBV29-1 - many TRBJ1-1
TGTGCCAGCAGCCAAGACCGAGGACGCGTGAGTTTATACAATGAGCAGTTCTTC CASSQDRGRVSLYNEQFF TRBV14 - many TRBJ2-1
TGCAGCGGGAACGGCGACGGTGAGCAGTTCTTC CSGNGDGEQFF TRBV20-1 - many TRBJ2-1
TGTGCCAGCAGCCCTCGAGCCCGACAGGGGATAAGTTCTGGAAACACCATATATTTT CASSPRARQGISSGNTIYF TRBV11-1 TRBD1 - TRBJ1-3
TGTGCCAGCAGCCCCCAGAACCCGAACACTGAAGCTTTCTTT CASSPQNPNTEAFF TRBV9 - - TRBJ1-1
TGCGCCAGCAGCAAGGGACCCCAAGGGGAGACCCAGTACTTC CASSKGPQGETQYF TRBV5-1 - many TRBJ2-5
TGTGCCAGCAGGGACAGAGAATATCAGCCCCAGCATTTT CASRDREYQPQHF TRBV6-1 - many TRBJ1-5
TGCGCCAGCAGCCCCCTAGCGGGAGTTTCCTCTGGGGCCAACGTCCTGACTTTC CASSPLAGVSSGANVLTF TRBV5-1 TRBD2 many TRBJ2-6
TGTGCCAGCAGCATCTTGTGGACAGGGCAAGAGACCCAGTACTTC CASSILWTGQETQYF TRBV7-2 TRBD1 - TRBJ2-5
TGTGCCACCAGCAGCAGACAGGGCCTCTACGAGCAGTACTTC CATSSRQGLYEQYF TRBV15 TRBD1 - TRBJ2-7
TGTGCCAGCAGCGTACGCGGGGGGAATGAGCAGTTCTTC CASSVRGGNEQFF TRBV9 TRBD2 many TRBJ2-1
TGCGCCAGCAGCCCGAGGACAGATACGCAGTATTTT CASSPRTDTQYF TRBV5-1 - many TRBJ2-3
TGTGCCAGCGGACAGTTGGGGGGTTCCTACAATGAGCAGTTCTTC CASGQLGGSYNEQFF TRBV11-1 - - TRBJ2-1
TGTGCCAGCAGCCAGGCACGACAGGAATTAGAGACCCAGTACTTC CASSQARQELETQYF TRBV4-2 - many TRBJ2-5
TGTGCCAGCAGCTTGAACAGGGGGGAGCCCCAGCATTTT CASSLNRGEPQHF TRBV7-2 TRBD1 many TRBJ1-5
TGTGCCAGCAGTCCGACTATGAACACTGAAGCTTTCTTT CASSPTMNTEAFF TRBV6-6 - many TRBJ1-1
TGTGCCAGCAGCTTCGGGTCGGGGATGAATCAGCCCCAGCATTTT CASSFGSGMNQPQHF TRBV5-6 - many TRBJ1-5
TGTGCCAGCAGAAACAGGGTGACGAACGCTGAAGCTTTCTTT CASRNRVTNAEAFF TRBV27 - many TRBJ1-1
TGTGCCAGCAGACGGACTGAGAACACTGAAGCTTTCTTT CASRRTENTEAFF TRBV12-3/TRBV12-4 - many TRBJ1-1